This T cell receptor (beta chain) was sequenced for a study of T-cell memory formation after mild COVID-19. This clonotype has more than one count but fewer than ten. Relative to the germline gene, one junction end is altered; a read error may explain this. The TCR alpha and TCR beta cDNA libraries, bearing sample barcodes and UMIs, were generated by 5'RACE using constant-segment primers. TCRdb redid the calling of the 5' RACE reads with MiXCR, one entry per CDR3 protein. The sample carries around 370,000 distinct CDR3 sequences, around 21% recorded once. The CDR3 runs 16 residues. Germline V gene data show CDR1 as SGHAT and CDR2 as FQNNGV.

The chain employs TRBV11-2 and TRBJ2-7; TRBD2 matches at 11 bases. Sequencing input: PBMCs or a T cell subset sorted from them (not recorded which). This TCR came from an adult woman who had mild COVID-19 (a few samples of this study predate the infection). Cell type and time point are not known. CDR3 residues: CARSLVAGGPPYEQYF. Written as DNA, the CDR3 is TGTGCCAGAAGCTTAGTAGCGGGAGGGCCGCCTTACGAGCAGTACTTC.